These 3 T cell receptor beta chains share one sample of origin, sequenced in a study of vaccination effects on CD4 cells after COVID-19. Some clones are missing from TCRdb's copy, which holds only in-frame ones; the method was immunoSEQ multiplex PCR. The sample has 15,000 or so clones, 75% to 80% seen once. Viral peptide pool expansion of antigen-specific CD4+ T cells preceded sequencing in the ViraFEST assay. Isolating CD4+ T cells followed approximately 10 days of culture. Everyone in the study got two shots of either the BNT162b2 or mRNA-1273 vaccine. The antigens for these receptors are not known. This material consisted of CD4+ T cells from PBMCs cultured with HCoV-NL63 spike peptides, taken after COVID-19 vaccination. Receptor source: a human donor who received a COVID-19 vaccine.

The rearrangement uses TRBV7-2 and TRBJ1-3, with D unclear. From germline, CDR1 is SGHTA and CDR2 FQGNSA. The CDR3 has 15 residues. The V end lost 2 bases, the J end lost 0 bases, and 8 bases lay between the germline ends. The CDR3 nucleotides are TGTGCCAGCAGCTTAATGGGTCTCTCTGGAAACACCATATATTTT. It specifies CASSLMGLSGNTIYF.

The rearrangement joins TRBV5-1 to TRBJ1-1; TRBD1 matches 8 bases. CDR3 size: 16 residues. Germline V CDR1 and CDR2: SGHRS, YFSETQ. Trimming at V came to 0 bases and at J to 4 bases, leaving 8 bases not matched to a gene. The DNA of the CDR3 is TGCGCCAGCAGCTTGGGGCCAGGGGGCGGGGGCACTGAAGCTTTCTTT. Its protein product is CASSLGPGGGGTEAFF.

The chain recombines TRBV27 with TRBJ2-7; D might be TRBD1 (5 bases). This CDR3 has 13 residues. V was trimmed by 8 bases and J by 5 bases, leaving 16 bases between them. The germline CDR1 and CDR2 sequences are MNHEY and SMNVEV (reference sequence). The CDR3 bases are TGTGCCAGCGTCCGACAGTTCGAGGACGAGCAGTACTTC. This translates into CASVRQFEDEQYF.